The 22 T cell receptor beta chains reported below all come from one sample, sequenced in a study of blood T cell repertoires in COVID-19. Using immunoSEQ multiplex PCR, the repertoire was profiled, and TCRdb retains in-frame clones only, with some absent. The data contain around 200,000 clones, roughly 80% of them singletons. Sequencing used peripheral blood. The receptors shown here come from a young man with active or convalescent COVID-19.

V usage is TRBV27 and J usage is TRBJ2-4; D is perhaps TRBD1 (6 bases). V dropped 5 bases and J dropped 7 bases, with 12 bases sitting between them. The CDR3 runs to 13 residues. In germline, CDR1 is MNHEY, CDR2 SMNVEV (reference sequence). In DNA, the CDR3 is TGTGCCAGCAGTACTCAGGGGTTCAACATTCAGTACTTC. Translated: CASSTQGFNIQYF.

The chain employs TRBV6-5 and TRBJ2-2; weak D call: TRBD1 (6 bases). This CDR3 comprises 14 residues. Trimming stripped 6 bases from V and 6 bases from J, with 14 bases between. Looked up from germline, CDR1 is MNHEY and CDR2 is SVGAGI. CDR3 in DNA: TGTGCCAGCAGCCAAATTACAGGGTCCGGGGAGCTGTTTTTT. This sequence encodes CASSQITGSGELFF.

This clone was observed once. V gene TRBV27 combines with J gene TRBJ1-6; 9 bases agree with TRBD1. Trimming removed 3 bases from V and 6 bases from J; junction bases left unmatched: 3. Germline values: CDR1 MNHEY, CDR2 SMNVEV (reference sequence). CDR3 length: 15 amino acids. CDR3 nucleotide sequence: TGTGCCAGCAGTTTTGACAGGGGGACTAATTCACCCCTCCACTTT. This gives the protein CASSFDRGTNSPLHF.

This clone showed up just once. The chain joins TRBV6-5 to TRBJ2-3; TRBD2 aligns across 10 bases. The germline V gene has CDR1 MNHEY and CDR2 SVGAGI. Losses at the gene ends were 4 bases for V and 6 bases for J; bases not matched to a gene: 10. This CDR3 spans 16 amino acids. CDR3 protein: CASSSFRLAGADTQYF. CDR3 nucleotides: TGTGCCAGCAGTTCCTTCCGGCTAGCGGGGGCGGATACGCAGTATTTT.

The V gene is TRBV12-3 or TRBV12-4, the J gene TRBJ1-2; D call uncertain. The CDR3 loop spans 12 amino acids. The ends were cut back, 7 bases at V and 4 bases at J, with 10 bases in the middle. The CDR3 DNA reads TGTGCCAGCACGAGGGAGCCCTATGGCTACACCTTC. It is translated as CASTREPYGYTF.

J is TRBJ2-3 and V is TRBV6-2 or TRBV6-3; 13 bases map to TRBD2. The CDR3 runs 17 residues. CDR1 and CDR2 from the germline V gene are MNHEY and SVGEGT. V lost 6 bases, J lost 4 bases, and 10 bases stayed unmatched. The CDR3 loop is CASSLTGTSGVADTQYF. Here the CDR3 DNA reads TGTGCCAGCAGCCTCACCGGGACTAGCGGGGTAGCAGATACGCAGTATTTT.

The chain joins TRBV28 to TRBJ1-2; D remains unclear. Germline assignment: CDR1 MDHEN and CDR2 SYDVKM. The CDR3 loop spans 14 amino acids. V was trimmed by 7 bases and J by 2 bases, leaving 14 bases between them. In nucleotides, the CDR3 is TGTGCCAGCAAGCTCGAAGGCAGGAACTATGGCTACACCTTC. Translating gives CASKLEGRNYGYTF.

The rearrangement uses TRBV19 and TRBJ1-5; tentative D call: TRBD1 (6 bases). In germline, CDR1 is LNHDA, CDR2 SQIVND (reference sequence). The V and J ends lost 1 base and 2 bases respectively, with 9 bases between them. This CDR3 region has 15 residues. For the CDR3, the DNA is TGTGCCAGTAGTATAGCGAACAGGGGCAATCAGCCCCAGCATTTT. It codes for CASSIANRGNQPQHF.

This clone occurred once. The chain has TRBV6-5 and TRBJ1-5, with D tentatively TRBD1 (6 bases). The germline CDR1 and CDR2 sequences are MNHEY and SVGAGI. The length of the CDR3 is 14 residues. Trimming took off 4 bases at V and 5 bases at J, with 12 bases between the two ends. The CDR3 sequence: CASSLQGGYQPQHF. For the CDR3, the DNA is TGTGCCAGCAGTTTACAGGGCGGGTATCAGCCCCAGCATTTT.

This CDR3 is CASSQDTAAGYTF. As DNA, the CDR3 is TGTGCCAGCAGCCAAGATACAGCGGCTGGCTACACCTTC. The chain is built from TRBV14 and TRBJ1-2; D is uncertain. There are 13 residues in the CDR3. In germline, CDR1 is SGHDN, CDR2 FVKESK. V lost 0 bases and J 7 bases, leaving 9 bases between the germline ends.

The rearrangement links TRBV5-4 to TRBJ1-2; D is perhaps TRBD1 (6 bases). The ends were cut back, 4 bases at V and 2 bases at J, with 12 bases in the middle. There are 14 residues in the CDR3. Germline CDR1 and CDR2: SGHNT and YYREEE (reference sequence). CDR3 in DNA: TGTGCCAGCAGCCAGCCGGGACAAAACTATGGCTACACCTTC. Translated, it gives CASSQPGQNYGYTF.

The rearrangement links TRBV24-1 to TRBJ2-1, with 16 bases identical to TRBD2. The CDR3 runs to 18 residues. From germline, CDR1 is KGHDR and CDR2 SFDVKD. The ends lost 9 bases at V and 6 bases at J; junction bases unmatched: 13. The CDR3 nucleotides are TGTGCCACCGGGGCGGGACTAGCGGGAGGGCCCCGCTCCAATGAGCAGTTCTTC. Amino acid sequence: CATGAGLAGGPRSNEQFF.

The chain uses TRBV4-1 and TRBJ2-3, with TRBD2 identical over 8 bases. The CDR3 contains 17 residues. J gave up 1 base and V 0 bases, and 6 bases lay outside the gene matches. CDR1 is MGHRA, CDR2 YSYEKL, per germline. The CDR3 sequence: CASSQDNSLAGTDTQYF. The CDR3 bases are TGCGCCAGCAGCCAAGATAACTCACTAGCGGGCACAGATACGCAGTATTTT.

The chain joins TRBV30 to TRBJ2-1, with 7 nucleotides matching TRBD2. This CDR3 has 14 amino acids. V shed 0 bases, J shed 9 bases, and the junction held 8 bases outside the gene matches. CDR1 is GTSNPN, CDR2 SVGIG, per germline (reference sequence). The CDR3 loop is CAWSVLAGALEQFF. The CDR3 nucleotides are TGTGCCTGGAGTGTCCTGGCGGGAGCGCTTGAGCAGTTCTTC.

This CDR3 is CASSSGGYGEQFF. The CDR3 coding sequence is TGTGCCAGCAGCTCCGGGGGTTACGGTGAGCAGTTCTTC. The gene calls are TRBV11-2 and TRBJ2-1; D possibly corresponds to TRBD2 (6 bases). Looked up from germline, CDR1 is SGHAT and CDR2 is FQNNGV. V was pared by 4 bases and J by 9 bases, with 13 bases between. The CDR3 loop spans 13 amino acids.

J is TRBJ2-7 and V is TRBV6-6, with D maybe TRBD2 (5 bases). CDR3 length equals 14 residues. Germline lookup yields CDR1 MNHNY and CDR2 SVGAGI (reference sequence). V gave up 7 bases and J gave up 4 bases, with 17 bases separating them. The CDR3 DNA reads TGTGCCAGCAAAGGTGAGGGCCCATTGTACGAGCAGTACTTC. Translation: CASKGEGPLYEQYF.

The chain carries TRBV6-6 and TRBJ1-2, with 7 bases that match TRBD1. The length of the CDR3 is 13 residues. Germline values: CDR1 MNHNY, CDR2 SVGAGI (reference sequence). Unmatched junction bases numbered 9, after V lost 6 bases and J lost 8 bases. The CDR3 is CASSPLTGHGYTF. The CDR3 bases are TGTGCCAGCAGCCCCTTGACAGGGCACGGCTACACCTTC.

CDR3: CASSLDRKLFF. The CDR3 DNA reads as TGTGCCAGCAGTTTAGATAGAAAACTGTTTTTT. V and J are TRBV28 and TRBJ1-4; D not resolved. Germline CDR1 MDHEN, CDR2 SYDVKM. The V and J ends lost 2 bases and 10 bases respectively, with 5 bases between them. This CDR3 has 11 amino acids.

The genes are TRBV28 and TRBJ2-5; TRBD1 agrees at 7 bases. V lost 5 bases and J lost 5; bases outside the gene matches: 11. This CDR3 spans 15 amino acids. Germline CDR1 and CDR2: MDHEN and SYDVKM. CDR3 protein: CASSVGDRVGETQYF. The CDR3 DNA follows: TGTGCCAGCAGTGTAGGTGACAGGGTGGGGGAGACCCAGTACTTC. Filled out from reference TRBV28 and TRBJ2-5, the complete variable domain reads DVKVTQSSRYLVKRTGEKVFLECVQDMDHENMFWYRQDPGLGLRLIYFSYDVKMKEKGDIPEGYSVSREKKERFSLILESASTNQTSMYLCASSVGDRVGETQYFGPGTRLLVL.

The chain has TRBV3-1 (or the pseudogene TRBV3-2) and TRBJ1-2; D unresolved. The CDR3 has 11 residues. Trimming left V 9 bases short and J 5 bases short, with 10 bases between. CDR1 is LGHDT, CDR2 YNNKEL, per germline (reference sequence). The DNA for the CDR3 is TGTGCCAGTGGGCGGGGATATGGCTACACCTTC. This codes for CASGRGYGYTF.

The V gene is TRBV7-9, the J gene TRBJ1-6, with no clear D. The CDR3 is 14 residues long. Trimming pared 4 bases from V and 4 bases from J, leaving 8 bases between. Germline V gene data show CDR1 as SEHNR and CDR2 as FQNEAQ (reference sequence). This CDR3 reads CASSSDGYNSPLHF. In nucleotides, the CDR3 is TGTGCCAGCAGCTCTGACGGGTATAATTCACCCCTCCACTTT.

This clone was picked up one time. This chain joins TRBV18 and TRBJ1-2, with TRBD1 matching 8 bases. Germline V gene lookup returns CDR1 KGHSH and CDR2 LQKENI. This CDR3 has 15 residues. Losses at the gene ends were 0 bases for V and 2 bases for J; bases not matched to a gene: 2. The CDR3 sequence is CASSPPGQDNYGYTF. The DNA for the CDR3 is TGTGCCAGCTCACCACCGGGACAGGACAACTATGGCTACACCTTC. Full variable domain (missing parts from reference TRBV18 and TRBJ1-2): NAGVMQNPRHLVRRRGQEARLRCSPMKGHSHVYWYRQLPEEGLKFMVYLQKENIIDESGMPKERFSAEFPKEGPSILRIQQVVRGDSAAYFCASSPPGQDNYGYTFGSGTRLTVV.